The clone carrying this T cell receptor (beta chain) was detected once. This sample stems from a study of blood T cell repertoires in COVID-19. Study overall: PBMCs, B-cell-depleted T cells, or T cells provided the cDNA or gDNA that made up the material.

As handled by the study authors: Counts of nucleated cells, estimated from reference gene primer amplification, were obtained. Generated by immunoSEQ multiplex PCR, the TCRdb table keeps only in-frame clones and is missing some. V, J and clone size are taken as reported in that table, and D and trimming were inferred from the DNA itself. Among roughly 170,000 clones, less than 85% were seen once, and the ten largest hold over 9.5%. Clinical history reported by participants formed the basis on which cohorts were assigned. Donors of Cohort 3 who recovered were those that had two negative PCRs, clearance, or symptom resolution. This TCR was recovered from a man aged 45-65 years who had recovered from COVID-19. The sequencing sample was made of PBMCs or T cells enriched from blood (not recorded which).

The CDR3 loop reads CASSQDEDGLIPLHF. The CDR3 DNA reads TGCGCCAGCAGCCAAGATGAGGACGGACTCATCCCCCTCCACTTT. The chain couples TRBV4-1 to TRBJ1-6; no definite D call. V lost 0 bases and J lost 13, with 16 bases in between. Per the germline V gene, CDR1 is MGHRA and CDR2 is YSYEKL. This CDR3 is built from 15 residues.